The entry that follows covers one T cell receptor beta chain sequence. Its antigen is not known. The sample originates from a study of OX40 agonist ivuxolimab in advanced cancers. Study-level background: Dosing consisted of intravenous ivuxolimab at 0.01 to 10 mg/kg every 2 weeks. Study conclusions and caveats: The 0.1-3.0 mg/kg partial responders had among the lowest clonal expansion. Expanded clones belonging to CD8+ T cells outnumbered, on average, those of CD4+.

V was shortened by 0 bases and J by 8 bases, with 7 bases between the two germline ends. The CDR3 totals 11 residues. Germline V CDR1 and CDR2: DFQATT, SNEGSKA (reference sequence). TCRdb's table, derived via immunoSEQ multiplex PCR, lists solely in-frame clones and lacks some. The top ten clones hold roughly 9.7% of a sample with roughly 34,000 clones, approximately 80% of them seen once. The chain joins TRBV20-1 to TRBJ1-2; D unresolved. The origin of this receptor is an adult with an advanced solid tumor such as melanoma, head and neck, liver or kidney cancer. The sample in question was CD4+ or CD8+ T cells sorted from blood, obtained in a trial of the OX40 agonist ivuxolimab. CDR3 nucleotide sequence: TGCAGTGCTAGAGATCAGACCGGCTACACCTTC. Its protein is CSARDQTGYTF.